Below are 26 T cell receptor beta chains sequenced from a single sample in a study of vaccination effects on CD4 cells after COVID-19. Libraries were prepared by immunoSEQ multiplex PCR; TCRdb keeps only in-frame clonotypes and omits some of them. The sample has over 50,000 clones; around 78% are singletons. Within the ViraFEST assay, antigen-specific CD4+ T cells underwent expansion with viral peptide pools prior to sequencing. Culturing for 10 days preceded CD4+ T cell isolation. All participants had two doses of either the BNT162b2 or mRNA-1273 vaccine. Their recognized antigens are unknown. Sequences were derived from CD4+ T cells from PBMCs cultured with HCoV-229E spike peptides, sampled after COVID-19 vaccination. The receptors here all came from a human donor who received a COVID-19 vaccine.

The V gene is TRBV6-6, the J gene TRBJ2-7; TRBD2 agrees at 9 bases. Per germline, CDR1 MNHNY and CDR2 SVGAGI (reference sequence). V lost 3 bases and J lost 2; bases outside the gene matches: 8. There are 16 residues in the CDR3. The CDR3 loop is CASSYTLAGAAYEQYV. As DNA, the CDR3 is TGTGCCAGCAGTTATACCTTAGCGGGGGCGGCCTACGAGCAGTACGTC.

The rearrangement links TRBV4-1 to TRBJ1-2; TRBD1 aligns across 9 bases. The CDR3 runs 15 residues. J gave up 1 base and V 4 bases, and 4 bases lay outside the gene matches. The V gene's germline CDR1 is MGHRA and CDR2 YSYEKL. The CDR3 sequence is CASSPRDRDNYGYTF. The CDR3 bases are TGCGCCAGCAGCCCCCGGGACAGGGATAACTATGGCTACACCTTC.

The chain joins TRBV7-3 to TRBJ2-5; D may be TRBD1 (6 bases). CDR1 and CDR2 from the germline V gene are SGHTA and FQGTGA. CDR3 length: 15 amino acids. Trimming removed 0 bases from V and 2 bases from J, with 10 bases in between. In nucleotides, the CDR3 is TGTGCCAGCAGCTTAACGGGGGCCCCACAAGAGACCCAGTACTTC. It yields the protein CASSLTGAPQETQYF.

This rearrangement joins TRBV6-5 to TRBJ1-2; 9 positions agree with TRBD1. The CDR3 consists of 13 residues. The V segment lost 6 bases and the J segment 3 bases; nucleotides outside the gene matches: 2. Germline V CDR1 and CDR2: MNHEY, SVGAGI. CDR3 region: CASRQGAYYGYTF. CDR3 nucleotide sequence: TGTGCCAGCAGACAGGGGGCTTACTATGGCTACACCTTC.

The chain combines TRBV2 with TRBJ1-4; the match to TRBD1 covers 7 bases. There are 14 residues in the CDR3. Germline CDR1 SNHLY, CDR2 FYNNEI. J gave up 5 bases and V 2 bases, and 2 bases lay outside the gene matches. Here the CDR3 reads CASSELQGNEKLFF. The CDR3, as DNA: TGTGCCAGCAGTGAATTACAGGGGAATGAAAAACTGTTTTTT.

The chain links TRBV5-1 to TRBJ2-1; the match to TRBD2 covers 14 bases. V lost 5 bases and J lost 7; bases outside the gene matches: 5. From germline, CDR1 is SGHRS and CDR2 YFSETQ. The length of the CDR3 is 15 residues. CDR3 nucleotide sequence: TGCGCCAGCAGGCCCGGGACTAGCGGGGGAAATGAGCAGTTCTTC. Translation: CASRPGTSGGNEQFF. The whole variable domain, remainder taken from reference TRBV5-1 and TRBJ2-1, is KAGVTQTPRYLIKTRGQQVTLSCSPISGHRSVSWYQQTPGQGLQFLFEYFSETQRNKGNFPGRFSGRQFSNSRSEMNVSTLELGDSALYLCASRPGTSGGNEQFFGPGTRLTVL.

The chain is built from TRBV5-4 and TRBJ2-5; the D gene is possibly TRBD2 (6 bases). The CDR3 is made up of 15 amino acids. V shed 5 bases and J shed 4 bases, with 18 bases lying between them. CDR1 SGHNT and CDR2 YYREEE come from the germline V gene (reference sequence). As DNA, the CDR3 is TGTGCCAGCAGGGATAAATCGGGGGTCTTAGAGACCCAGTACTTC. It codes for CASRDKSGVLETQYF.

The V gene is TRBV5-1, the J gene TRBJ2-5; 13 bases map to TRBD2. With 3 bases clipped from V and 5 bases from J, the junction kept 19 bases outside the gene matches. The CDR3 totals 20 residues. CDR1 is SGHRS and CDR2 is YFSETQ in the germline V gene. The CDR3 bases are TGCGCCAGCAGCTCTACCAAACAATGGACTAGCGGGGGTCAGGGGGAGACCCAGTACTTC. Translation: CASSSTKQWTSGGQGETQYF.

V usage is TRBV5-1 and J usage is TRBJ2-3; either TRBD1 or TRBD2 may supply D (6 bases each). The germline V gene has CDR1 SGHRS and CDR2 YFSETQ. The V end lost 0 bases, the J end lost 4 bases, and 9 bases lay between the germline ends. The CDR3 totals 14 residues. The CDR3 is CASSLAGGADTQYF. CDR3 nucleotides: TGCGCCAGCAGCTTGGCCGGGGGCGCAGATACGCAGTATTTT.

The chain employs TRBV4-3 and TRBJ2-2; 12 bases are shared with TRBD2. Per the germline V gene, CDR1 is LGHNA and CDR2 is YSLEER. The CDR3 runs 17 residues. Trimming took 4 bases from V and 4 from J; bases not matched to a gene: 7. The CDR3 nucleotides are TGCGCCAGCAGCCCCTCGACTAGCGGGGGATTCACCGGGGAGCTGTTTTTT. It encodes CASSPSTSGGFTGELFF.

The V gene is TRBV6-1, the J gene TRBJ1-2; possibly TRBD1 for D (5 bases). The CDR3 is 17 amino acids. The V gene's germline CDR1 is MNHNS and CDR2 SASEGT. With 2 bases removed from V and 1 base from J, the gap between germline ends came to 17 bases. CDR3 region: CASSEFPPGGNNYGYTF. In nucleotides, the CDR3 is TGTGCCAGCAGTGAATTCCCCCCTGGGGGGAATAACTATGGCTACACCTTC.

This chain links TRBV7-3 with TRBJ2-2; perhaps TRBD1 as D (6 bases). The CDR3 loop spans 14 amino acids. Trimming stripped 4 bases from V and 1 base from J, with 7 bases between. Per the germline V gene, CDR1 is SGHTA and CDR2 is FQGTGA. The CDR3 protein is CASSSGQNTGELFF. The CDR3 DNA reads as TGTGCCAGCAGCTCGGGACAGAACACCGGGGAGCTGTTTTTT.

The rearrangement uses TRBV2 and TRBJ1-5, with D uncertain. Germline V CDR1 and CDR2: SNHLY, FYNNEI. V was pared by 6 bases and J by 2 bases, with 14 bases between. The CDR3 contains 15 residues. CDR3 region: CASRAEGIGNQPQHF. For the CDR3, the DNA is TGTGCCAGCAGGGCTGAAGGGATTGGCAATCAGCCCCAGCATTTT.

The chain recombines TRBV14 with TRBJ2-5, with D perhaps matching TRBD1 (6 bases). CDR3 length: 15 amino acids. Trimming took 4 bases from V and 4 from J, leaving 16 bases between them. Germline V CDR1 and CDR2: SGHDN, FVKESK. CDR3 amino acids: CASSPGTPRVETQYF. The CDR3 nucleotides are TGTGCCAGCAGCCCGGGGACACCCCGGGTAGAGACCCAGTACTTC.

The J gene is TRBJ2-3, the V gene TRBV5-1; D gene uncertain. V lost 4 bases, J lost 5 bases, and 14 bases lay in between. CDR1 and CDR2 (germline): SGHRS, YFSETQ. The CDR3 has 14 amino acids. The CDR3 protein is CASSPSLGIDTQYF. In DNA form, the CDR3 reads TGCGCCAGCAGCCCCAGTTTGGGCATAGATACGCAGTATTTT.

The CDR3 loop reads CASGLVLAGGPETQYF. The DNA for the CDR3 is TGTGCTAGTGGTTTGGTACTAGCGGGGGGGCCCGAGACCCAGTACTTC. The chain carries TRBV12-5 and TRBJ2-5; 13 bases map to TRBD2. CDR1 and CDR2 (germline): LGHNT, FRNRAP. The J segment lost 5 bases and the V segment lost 0 bases, leaving 3 bases of the junction unmatched. The CDR3 runs to 16 residues.

This clone was observed a single time. V usage is TRBV5-1 and J usage is TRBJ2-2, with D perhaps matching TRBD1 (6 bases). Germline assignment: CDR1 SGHRS and CDR2 YFSETQ. V was shortened by 4 bases and J by 6 bases, with 16 bases between the two germline ends. CDR3 length equals 15 residues. The CDR3: CASSIGTTVAGELFF. The DNA of the CDR3 is TGCGCCAGCAGCATAGGGACAACGGTGGCCGGGGAGCTGTTTTTT.

The J gene is TRBJ1-1, the V gene TRBV3-1 (or the pseudogene TRBV3-2); weak D call: TRBD1 (5 bases). V shed 1 base and J shed 1 base, with 7 bases lying between them. Per the germline V gene, CDR1 is LGHDT and CDR2 is YNNKEL (reference sequence). The CDR3 totals 14 residues. In DNA, the CDR3 is TGTGCCAGCAGCCAAGGGGACGAGAACACTGAAGCTTTCTTT. Translating it yields CASSQGDENTEAFF.

The chain joins TRBV3-1 (or the pseudogene TRBV3-2) to TRBJ1-3; D is ambiguous. Germline V gene sequence: CDR1 LGHDT, CDR2 YNNKEL (reference sequence). CDR3 length equals 15 residues. Trimming removed 4 bases at V and 4 bases at J, with 14 bases between. The DNA of the CDR3 is TGTGCCAGCAGCCTCTGGACCCGGGGAGGAAACACCATATATTTT. It specifies CASSLWTRGGNTIYF.

V usage is TRBV5-6 and J usage is TRBJ2-7; D unresolved. From germline, CDR1 is SGHDT and CDR2 YYEEEE. The CDR3 length is 11 residues. V was shortened by 4 bases and J by 4 bases, with 6 bases between the two germline ends. In nucleotides, the CDR3 is TGTGCCAGCAGCCTCAATTACGAGCAGTACGTC. This encodes CASSLNYEQYV.

V and J are TRBV18 and TRBJ1-2; D call uncertain. Germline CDR1 KGHSH, CDR2 LQKENI. The CDR3 has 15 amino acids. Trimming stripped 0 bases from V and 4 bases from J, with 12 bases between. The CDR3, as DNA: TGTGCCAGCTCACCACCGACGGATGGGAGCTATGGCTACACCTTC. As protein: CASSPPTDGSYGYTF. Full variable domain (rest looked up from reference TRBV18 and TRBJ1-2): NAGVMQNPRHLVRRRGQEARLRCSPMKGHSHVYWYRQLPEEGLKFMVYLQKENIIDESGMPKERFSAEFPKEGPSILRIQQVVRGDSAAYFCASSPPTDGSYGYTFGSGTRLTVV.

This chain uses TRBV10-3 with TRBJ2-5, with D perhaps assigned TRBD1 or TRBD2 (5 bases each). This CDR3 is built from 16 residues. CDR1 and CDR2 (germline): ENHRY, SYGVKD. V was pared by 10 bases and J by 2 bases, with 23 bases between. The CDR3 nucleotides read TGTGCCACCGGCGGTAGGGGACCAGGCCTTCAAGAGACCCAGTACTTC. Its translation: CATGGRGPGLQETQYF.

This clone was seen more than once but under ten times. The gene calls are TRBV5-4 and TRBJ1-2; D is perhaps TRBD1 (6 bases). The V end lost 0 bases, the J end lost 6 bases, and 9 bases lay between the germline ends. CDR1 SGHNT and CDR2 YYREEE come from the germline V gene (reference sequence). The CDR3 sequence is 13 residues long. CDR3 sequence reads: CASSLAGVHGYTF. Written as DNA, the CDR3 is TGTGCCAGCAGCTTGGCAGGGGTTCATGGCTACACCTTC.

This chain joins TRBV12-5 and TRBJ1-2; D is ambiguous. The germline V gene has CDR1 LGHNT and CDR2 FRNRAP. The CDR3 is 15 amino acids. Trimming removed 3 bases at V and 3 bases at J, with 14 bases between. The CDR3 bases are TGTGCTAGTGGTTTTTATCCGGGAGGGTACTATGGCTACACCTTC. It codes for CASGFYPGGYYGYTF.

The chain uses TRBV3-1 (or the pseudogene TRBV3-2) and TRBJ1-2, with TRBD1 matching over 7 bases. Germline assignment: CDR1 LGHDT and CDR2 YNNKEL (reference sequence). The CDR3 length is 17 residues. V gave up 0 bases and J gave up 4 bases; unmatched junction bases: 11. Written as DNA, the CDR3 is TGTGCCAGCAGCCAAGAAGTGAGACAGGGCGGAACCTATGGCTACACCTTC. Encoded protein: CASSQEVRQGGTYGYTF.

The rearrangement uses TRBV3-1 (or the pseudogene TRBV3-2) and TRBJ1-4; TRBD1 agrees at 7 bases. J lost 5 bases, V lost 3 bases, and 6 bases had no gene match. Per germline, CDR1 LGHDT and CDR2 YNNKEL (reference sequence). This CDR3 spans 15 amino acids. This CDR3 reads CASSHLRGENEKLFF. CDR3 DNA: TGTGCCAGCAGCCACCTCAGGGGGGAAAATGAAAAACTGTTTTTT.